Reported below is one TCR beta chain. Antigen: not known. This specimen includes other DNA sequences encoding the same CDR3. The sample is drawn from a study of cytomegalovirus exposure and HLA in healthy donors. Overall study findings and caveats: It was assumed in the presence/absence analyses that sequencing depth was roughly uniform across donors. Clonal expansion, a later analysis showed, was greater in HLA-associated TCR beta chains than in equally common others.

Vbeta (60) and Jbeta (13) primers were used in the PCR. Sequenced by immunoSEQ multiplex PCR; TCRdb stores in-frame clones only, minus some. The data contain over 100,000 clones, roughly four fifths of them singletons. V shed 1 base and J shed 1 base, with 8 bases lying between them. CDR3 length: 14 residues. Looked up from germline, CDR1 is SGHRS and CDR2 is YFSETQ. The clonotype was recovered from a woman younger than 45 in good health and CMV-seropositive. Sample: PBMCs. This chain links TRBV5-1 with TRBJ1-1; D gene uncertain. The CDR3 bases are TGCGCCAGCAGCTTGCAACCGGGGAACACTGAAGCTTTCTTT. This gives the protein CASSLQPGNTEAFF.